This T cell receptor beta chain was recovered during a study of blood T cell repertoires in COVID-19. Study summary: T cells, B-cell-depleted T cells, or PBMCs provided the cDNA or gDNA that served as material.

The J segment lost 12 bases and the V segment lost 4 bases, leaving 12 bases of the junction unmatched. The CDR3 runs to 14 residues. CDR1 is MDHEN, CDR2 SYDVKM, per germline. Only in-frame clones appear in the TCRdb table, and some are missing; sequencing was by immunoSEQ multiplex PCR. This table has 120,000 to 150,000 clones, almost 90% appearing once. The rearrangement joins TRBV28 to TRBJ2-1; 7 bases fit TRBD1. This TCR came from a human donor in a cohort sampled during active COVID-19. Specimen: peripheral blood. The CDR3 sequence is CASSSTRGRVGQFF. CDR3 sequence (DNA): TGTGCCAGCAGTTCGACGAGGGGGCGGGTCGGGCAGTTCTTC.